The clone carrying this TCR beta chain was recorded a few times. The CDR3 contains 13 residues. Germline V gene sequence: CDR1 DFQATT, CDR2 SNEGSKA (reference sequence). V was cut by 5 bases and J by 0 bases, with 7 bases left in between. These data belong to a study of blood T cells in healthy people across ages. Study-wide context: Template switching retrieved approximately one barcoded beta molecule for each two T cells.

Next came a second PCR, run for 7 to 11 cycles, which used a sample-barcoded 5' primer along with a J-beta primer mix. Every cDNA molecule carried a tag from a template-switch adaptor bearing 12 random nucleotides. In TCRdb, the 5' RACE reads were re-called with MiXCR into one record per CDR3 protein. Of roughly 1.5 million distinct CDR3 sequences listed, around 40% are singletons. Caucasian individuals from Russia who were healthy and aged roughly 6 to 95 acted as donors. This chain links TRBV20-1 with TRBJ2-2; no definite D call. Sequenced sample: blood. This sequence was found in a woman in her late teens or twenties in good health. Here the CDR3 reads CSADGPNTGELFF. CDR3 nucleotides: TGCAGTGCTGACGGACCGAACACCGGGGAGCTGTTTTTT.